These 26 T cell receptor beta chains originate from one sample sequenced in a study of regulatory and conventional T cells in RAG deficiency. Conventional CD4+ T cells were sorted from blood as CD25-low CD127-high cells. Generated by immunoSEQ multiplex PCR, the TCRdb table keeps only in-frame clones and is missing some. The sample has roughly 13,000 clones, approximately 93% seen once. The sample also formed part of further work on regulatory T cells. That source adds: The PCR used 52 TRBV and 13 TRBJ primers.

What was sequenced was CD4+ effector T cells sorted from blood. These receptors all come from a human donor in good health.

CDR3 DNA: TGTGCCAGCAGTTACCCCGGACAGGGCGAGACCCAGTACTTC. Amino acid sequence: CASSYPGQGETQYF. The chain links TRBV6-6 to TRBJ2-5; 8 bases agree with TRBD1. V lost 2 bases and J lost 5; bases outside the gene matches: 4. This CDR3 spans 14 amino acids. In germline, CDR1 is MNHNY, CDR2 SVGAGI (reference sequence).

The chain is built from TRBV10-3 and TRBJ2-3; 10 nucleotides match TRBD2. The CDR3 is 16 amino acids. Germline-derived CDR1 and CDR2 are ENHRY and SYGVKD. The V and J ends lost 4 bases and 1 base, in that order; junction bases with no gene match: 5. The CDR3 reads CAISAAGTSGTDTQYF. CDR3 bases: TGTGCCATCAGTGCGGCCGGGACTAGCGGCACAGATACGCAGTATTTT.

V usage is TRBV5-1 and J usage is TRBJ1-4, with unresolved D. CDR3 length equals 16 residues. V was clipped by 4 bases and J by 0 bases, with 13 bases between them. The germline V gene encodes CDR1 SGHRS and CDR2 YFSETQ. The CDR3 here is CASSQAGLATNEKLFF. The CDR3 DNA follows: TGCGCCAGCAGCCAGGCAGGTTTAGCAACTAATGAAAAACTGTTTTTT.

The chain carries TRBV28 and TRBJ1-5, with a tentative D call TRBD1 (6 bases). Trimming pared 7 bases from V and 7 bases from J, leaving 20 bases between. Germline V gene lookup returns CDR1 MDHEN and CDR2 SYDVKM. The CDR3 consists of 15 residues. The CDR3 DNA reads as TGTGCCAGCACCCTGTTTAGGGGGTCAAGCCAGCCCCAGCATTTT. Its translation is CASTLFRGSSQPQHF. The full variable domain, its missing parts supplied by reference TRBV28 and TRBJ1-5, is DVKVTQSSRYLVKRTGEKVFLECVQDMDHENMFWYRQDPGLGLRLIYFSYDVKMKEKGDIPEGYSVSREKKERFSLILESASTNQTSMYLCASTLFRGSSQPQHFGDGTRLSIL.

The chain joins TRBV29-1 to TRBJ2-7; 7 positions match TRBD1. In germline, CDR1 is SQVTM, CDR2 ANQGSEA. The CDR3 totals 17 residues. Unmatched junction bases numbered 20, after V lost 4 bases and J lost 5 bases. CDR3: CSVVFPGRVRGSHEQYF. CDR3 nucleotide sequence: TGCAGCGTTGTGTTCCCAGGTCGGGTCAGGGGGTCCCACGAGCAGTACTTC.

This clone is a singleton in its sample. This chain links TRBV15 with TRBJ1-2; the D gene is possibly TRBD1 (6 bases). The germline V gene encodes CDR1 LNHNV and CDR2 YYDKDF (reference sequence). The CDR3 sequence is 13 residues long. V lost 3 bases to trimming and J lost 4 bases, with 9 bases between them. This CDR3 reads CATSSRDIYGYTF. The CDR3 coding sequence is TGTGCCACCAGCAGCAGGGACATCTATGGCTACACCTTC.

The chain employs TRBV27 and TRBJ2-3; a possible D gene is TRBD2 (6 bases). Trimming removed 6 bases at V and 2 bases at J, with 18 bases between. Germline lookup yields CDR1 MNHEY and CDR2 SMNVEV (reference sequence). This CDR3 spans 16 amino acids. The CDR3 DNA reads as TGTGCCAGCAGCGCGCCGGGGGTTAGTGCCACAGATACGCAGTATTTT. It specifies CASSAPGVSATDTQYF.

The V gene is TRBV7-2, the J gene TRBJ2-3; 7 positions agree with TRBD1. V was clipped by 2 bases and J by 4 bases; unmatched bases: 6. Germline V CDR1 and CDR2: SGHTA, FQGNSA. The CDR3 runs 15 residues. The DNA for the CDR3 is TGTGCCAGCAGCTTATACAGAGGGGGCGCAGATACGCAGTATTTT. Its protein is CASSLYRGGADTQYF.

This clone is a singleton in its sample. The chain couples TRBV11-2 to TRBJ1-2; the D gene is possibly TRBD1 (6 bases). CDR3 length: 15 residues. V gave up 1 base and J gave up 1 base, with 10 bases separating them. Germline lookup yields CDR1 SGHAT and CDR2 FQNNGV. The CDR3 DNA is TGTGCCAGCAGCTTAGCTACAGGGTTTAACTATGGCTACACCTTC. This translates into CASSLATGFNYGYTF.

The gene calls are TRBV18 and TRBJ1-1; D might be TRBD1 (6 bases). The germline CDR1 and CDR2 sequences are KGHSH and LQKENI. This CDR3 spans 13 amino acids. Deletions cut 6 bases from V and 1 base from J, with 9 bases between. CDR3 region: CASSQGRNTEAFF. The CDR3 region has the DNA TGTGCCAGCTCTCAGGGGCGGAACACTGAAGCTTTCTTT.

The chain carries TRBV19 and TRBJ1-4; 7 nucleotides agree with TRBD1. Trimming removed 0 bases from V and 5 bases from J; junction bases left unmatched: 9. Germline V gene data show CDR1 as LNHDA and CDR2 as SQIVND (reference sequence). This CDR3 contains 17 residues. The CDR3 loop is CASSIDLETGINEKLFF. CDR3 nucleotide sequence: TGTGCCAGTAGTATAGATCTGGAGACAGGGATAAATGAAAAACTGTTTTTT.

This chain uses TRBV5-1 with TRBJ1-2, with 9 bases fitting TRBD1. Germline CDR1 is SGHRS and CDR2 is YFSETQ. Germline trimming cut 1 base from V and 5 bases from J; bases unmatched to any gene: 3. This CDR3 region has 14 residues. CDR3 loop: CASSLTGGAYGYTF. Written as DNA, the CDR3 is TGCGCCAGCAGCTTGACAGGGGGCGCTTATGGCTACACCTTC.

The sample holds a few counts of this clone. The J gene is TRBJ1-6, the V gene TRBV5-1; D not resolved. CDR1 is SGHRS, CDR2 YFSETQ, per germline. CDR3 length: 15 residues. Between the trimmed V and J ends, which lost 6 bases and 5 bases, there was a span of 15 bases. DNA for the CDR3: TGCGCCAGCAAGGGAGGCGGATTCGATAATTCACCCCTCCACTTT. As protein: CASKGGGFDNSPLHF.

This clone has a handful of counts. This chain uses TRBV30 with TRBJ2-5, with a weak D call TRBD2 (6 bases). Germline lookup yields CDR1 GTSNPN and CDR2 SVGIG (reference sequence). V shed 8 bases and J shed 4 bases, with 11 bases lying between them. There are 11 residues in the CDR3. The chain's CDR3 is CAHLGGETQYF. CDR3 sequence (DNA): TGTGCCCACTTGGGGGGAGAGACCCAGTACTTC.

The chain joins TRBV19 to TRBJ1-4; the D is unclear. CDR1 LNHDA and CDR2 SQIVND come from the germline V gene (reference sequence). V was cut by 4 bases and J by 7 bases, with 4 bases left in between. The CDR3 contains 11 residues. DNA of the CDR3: TGTGCCAGTAGTAACACTGAAAAACTGTTTTTT. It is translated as CASSNTEKLFF.

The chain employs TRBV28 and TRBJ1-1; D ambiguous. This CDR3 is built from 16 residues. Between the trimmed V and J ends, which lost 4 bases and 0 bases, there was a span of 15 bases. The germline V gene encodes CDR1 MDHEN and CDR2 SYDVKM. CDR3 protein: CASSSPGIFMNTEAFF. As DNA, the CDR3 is TGTGCCAGCAGTTCCCCCGGCATCTTCATGAACACTGAAGCTTTCTTT.

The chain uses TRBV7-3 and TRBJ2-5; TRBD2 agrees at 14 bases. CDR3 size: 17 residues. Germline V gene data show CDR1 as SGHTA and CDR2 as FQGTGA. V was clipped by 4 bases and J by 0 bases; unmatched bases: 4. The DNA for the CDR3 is TGTGCCAGCAGCTCCAGGACTAGCGGGGGGAACCAAGAGACCCAGTACTTC. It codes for CASSSRTSGGNQETQYF.

The CDR3 protein is CASSIVAGLPYNEQFF. The CDR3 nucleotides are TGTGCCAGTAGTATAGTAGCAGGGCTCCCCTACAATGAGCAGTTCTTC. V is TRBV19 and J is TRBJ2-1; D might be TRBD1 (5 bases). Deletions cut 1 base from V and 2 bases from J, with 12 bases between. Germline V CDR1 and CDR2: LNHDA, SQIVND (reference sequence). This CDR3 is 16 amino acids long. The complete variable domain, with remaining parts taken from reference TRBV19 and TRBJ2-1, reads DGGITQSPKYLFRKEGQNVTLSCEQNLNHDAMYWYRQDPGQGLRLIYYSQIVNDFQKGDIAEGYSVSREKKESFPLTVTSAQKNPTAFYLCASSIVAGLPYNEQFFGPGTRLTVL.

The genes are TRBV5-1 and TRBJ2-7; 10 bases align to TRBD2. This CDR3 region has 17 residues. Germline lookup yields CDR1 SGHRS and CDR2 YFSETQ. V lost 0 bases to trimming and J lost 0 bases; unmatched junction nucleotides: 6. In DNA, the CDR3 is TGCGCCAGCAGCTTGGTTAGCGGGGGGTTAATCTCCTACGAGCAGTACTTC. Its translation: CASSLVSGGLISYEQYF.

The CDR3 loop is CASSLGTQGPFETQYF. The CDR3 region has the DNA TGTGCCAGCAGTTTAGGGACCCAAGGGCCATTTGAGACCCAGTACTTC. The chain combines TRBV28 with TRBJ2-5; D possibly uses TRBD1 or TRBD2 (5 bases each). V lost 2 bases to trimming and J lost 5 bases, with 18 bases between them. Germline lookup yields CDR1 MDHEN and CDR2 SYDVKM. This CDR3 is built from 16 residues.

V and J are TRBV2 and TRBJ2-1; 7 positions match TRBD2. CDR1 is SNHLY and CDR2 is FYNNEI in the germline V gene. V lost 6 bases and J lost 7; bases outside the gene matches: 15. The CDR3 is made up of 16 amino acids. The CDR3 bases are TGTGCCAGCAGGGTCTATGACGGGGGAGGGTTAAATGAGCAGTTCTTC. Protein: CASRVYDGGGLNEQFF.

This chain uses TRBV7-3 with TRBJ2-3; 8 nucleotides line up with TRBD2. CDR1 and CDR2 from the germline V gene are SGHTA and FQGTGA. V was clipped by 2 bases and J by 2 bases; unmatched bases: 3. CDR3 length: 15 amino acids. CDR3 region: CASSLAGGVTDTQYF. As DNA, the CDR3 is TGTGCCAGCAGCTTAGCGGGGGGCGTCACAGATACGCAGTATTTT.

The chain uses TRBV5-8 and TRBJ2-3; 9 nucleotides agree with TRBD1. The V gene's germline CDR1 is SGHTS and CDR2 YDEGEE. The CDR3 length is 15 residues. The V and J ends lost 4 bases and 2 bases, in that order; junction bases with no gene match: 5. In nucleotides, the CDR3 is TGTGCCAGCAGCCCCGGACAGGGGCCCACAGATACGCAGTATTTT. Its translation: CASSPGQGPTDTQYF.

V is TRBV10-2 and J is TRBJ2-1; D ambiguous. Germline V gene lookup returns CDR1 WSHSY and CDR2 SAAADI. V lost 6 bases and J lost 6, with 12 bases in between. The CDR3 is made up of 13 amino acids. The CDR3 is CASRRTGVNEQFF. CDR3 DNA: TGCGCCAGCAGAAGGACGGGCGTCAATGAGCAGTTCTTC.

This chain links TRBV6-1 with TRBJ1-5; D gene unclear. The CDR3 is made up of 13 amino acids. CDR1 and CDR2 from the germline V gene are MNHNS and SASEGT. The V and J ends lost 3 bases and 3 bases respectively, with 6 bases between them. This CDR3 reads CASSESNNQPQHF. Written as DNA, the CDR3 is TGTGCCAGCAGTGAGTCGAACAATCAGCCCCAGCATTTT.

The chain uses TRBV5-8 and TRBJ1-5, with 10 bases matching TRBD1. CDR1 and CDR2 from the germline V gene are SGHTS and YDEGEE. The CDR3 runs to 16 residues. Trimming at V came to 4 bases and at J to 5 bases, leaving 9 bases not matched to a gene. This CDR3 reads CASSPGQGRRDQPQHF. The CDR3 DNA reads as TGTGCCAGCAGCCCGGGACAGGGGAGACGAGATCAGCCCCAGCATTTT.